These 17 T cell receptor beta chains originate from one sample sequenced in a study of shared clonotypes between healthy human individuals. Clones were sequenced by immunoSEQ multiplex PCR, and TCRdb holds only the in-frame ones, with some missing. The table lists about 1.1 million clones, approximately 80% of them singletons. Sequenced material: memory CD4+ T cells from PBMCs. Subset: CD45RA-negative fraction. Source of these receptors: a man aged 18 to 29 in good health. Some clones in this sample may be carry-over from other donors' samples.

V is TRBV21-1 and J is TRBJ2-5; the D segment call TRBD1 is taken from the table without a DNA check. TRBV21-1 is noted as a pseudogene. This CDR3 has 16 amino acids. The CDR3 DNA follows: TGTGCCAGCAGCAAAGGAGATGGACAGGGGGTTGAGGACCAGTACTTC. It is translated as CASSKGDGQGVEDQYF.

Here the CDR3 reads CASSSGGRARRYF. The CDR3 DNA is TGTGCCAGCAGCTCGGGCGGGAGGGCCCGGAGGTACTTC. The chain couples TRBV7-9 to TRBJ2-5; 9 nucleotides line up with TRBD2. The CDR3 runs 13 residues. With 4 bases clipped from V and 13 bases from J, the junction kept 10 bases outside the gene matches. The V gene's germline CDR1 is SEHNR and CDR2 FQNEAQ (reference sequence).

The chain uses TRBV18 and TRBJ2-2, with D uncertain. With 5 bases removed from V and 0 bases from J, the gap between germline ends came to 10 bases. Germline lookup yields CDR1 KGHSH and CDR2 LQKENI. CDR3 length: 15 amino acids. CDR3 bases: TGTGCCAGCTCATGGATGGGCACGAACACCGGGGAGCTGTTTTTT. Protein sequence: CASSWMGTNTGELFF.

The J gene is TRBJ2-7, the V gene TRBV30; 9 bases map to TRBD1. The germline V gene encodes CDR1 GTSNPN and CDR2 SVGIG (reference sequence). This CDR3 spans 13 amino acids. J lost 3 bases, V lost 5 bases, and 5 bases had no gene match. CDR3 nucleotides: TGTGCCTGGCGGACAGGGGAAGGCTACGAGCAGTACTTC. Residues: CAWRTGEGYEQYF.

This chain links TRBV4-1 with TRBJ2-4; D may be TRBD1 or TRBD2 (5 bases each). Looked up from germline, CDR1 is MGHRA and CDR2 is YSYEKL. V lost 0 bases to trimming and J lost 1 base, with 16 bases between them. The CDR3 consists of 18 residues. The CDR3 DNA reads TGCGCCAGCAGCCAAGAGCCCGTAGGGGACGGGGCCAAAAACATTCAGTACTTC. It is translated as CASSQEPVGDGAKNIQYF.

This sequence joins TRBV6-4 and TRBJ1-2; D gene ambiguous. The germline V gene encodes CDR1 MRHNA and CDR2 SNTAGT. Trimming pared 0 bases from V and 5 bases from J, leaving 10 bases between. This CDR3 region has 14 residues. Written as DNA, the CDR3 is TGTGCCAGCAGTGACTCGGCTGGGAGTTATGGCTACACCTTC. It is translated as CASSDSAGSYGYTF.

For this clone: At the DNA level, this CDR3 is encoded by other sequences in the same sample as well. The rearrangement joins TRBV2 to TRBJ2-7; the D gene is possibly TRBD1 (7 bases). Trimming removed 4 bases at V and 4 bases at J, with 14 bases between. This CDR3 has 14 amino acids. Germline V gene lookup returns CDR1 SNHLY and CDR2 FYNNEI. CDR3 residues: CASSGGQGGYEQYF. The CDR3 bases are TGTGCCAGCAGTGGGGGGCAGGGGGGTTACGAGCAGTACTTC.

The rearrangement links TRBV18 to TRBJ2-5; D is unresolved. V shed 6 bases and J shed 12 bases, with 8 bases lying between them. Germline lookup yields CDR1 KGHSH and CDR2 LQKENI. CDR3 size: 9 residues. CDR3 protein: CASSPLKYF. CDR3 DNA: TGTGCCAGCTCCCCCTTGAAGTACTTC.

This chain uses TRBV28 with TRBJ2-2, with a tentative D call TRBD2 (6 bases). Per germline, CDR1 MDHEN and CDR2 SYDVKM. This CDR3 spans 16 amino acids. The V end was cut by 1 base, the J end by 6 bases, with 15 bases between. Written as DNA, the CDR3 is TGTGCCAGCAGTTTATCGGAGCGGGTCGCGGCCGGGGAGCTGTTTTTT. Translation: CASSLSERVAAGELFF. Full variable domain (rest looked up from reference TRBV28 and TRBJ2-2): DVKVTQSSRYLVKRTGEKVFLECVQDMDHENMFWYRQDPGLGLRLIYFSYDVKMKEKGDIPEGYSVSREKKERFSLILESASTNQTSMYLCASSLSERVAAGELFFGEGSRLTVL.

The chain joins TRBV28 to TRBJ2-1, with 9 bases aligning to TRBD2. Germline CDR1 and CDR2: MDHEN and SYDVKM. J gave up 4 bases and V 3 bases, and 4 bases lay outside the gene matches. CDR3 length: 15 residues. The CDR3 protein is CASSFPAGGYNEQFF. The CDR3 DNA is TGTGCCAGCAGTTTCCCAGCGGGGGGATACAATGAGCAGTTCTTC.

The chain links TRBV11-3 to TRBJ2-1, with a possible D match to TRBD1 (7 bases). The CDR3 spans 16 residues. The germline V gene has CDR1 SGHNT and CDR2 YENEEA. The ends were cut back, 0 bases at V and 6 bases at J, with 15 bases in the middle. CDR3 coding DNA: TGTGCCAGCAGCTTAGATCGGGGGACAGATTCCAATGAGCAGTTCTTC. Amino acids: CASSLDRGTDSNEQFF.

The chain links TRBV11-2 to TRBJ2-7, with no clear D. CDR1 and CDR2 (germline): SGHAT, FQNNGV. The CDR3 is made up of 12 amino acids. Trimming took 4 bases from V and 4 from J, leaving 8 bases between them. DNA of the CDR3: TGTGCCAGCAGCTACGATTTGTACGAGCAGTACTTC. The encoded protein is CASSYDLYEQYF.

The rearrangement uses TRBV7-2 and TRBJ1-3; 9 bases fit TRBD1. The CDR3 sequence is 15 residues long. Germline CDR1 reads SGHTA; CDR2 reads FQGNSA. Trimming cost V 5 bases and J 4 bases; bases outside gene matches: 6. The CDR3 DNA reads as TGTGCCAGCAGCAGGGACAGGGTACAGGGAAACACCATATATTTT. Translating gives CASSRDRVQGNTIYF. Variable domain in full (rest from reference TRBV7-2 and TRBJ1-3): GAGVSQSPSNKVTEKGKDVELRCDPISGHTALYWYRQSLGQGLEFLIYFQGNSAPDKSGLPSDRFSAERTGGSVSTLTIQRTQQEDSAVYLCASSRDRVQGNTIYFGEGSWLTVV.

This chain links TRBV5-1 with TRBJ2-7, with 7 bases lining up with TRBD2. CDR1 is SGHRS and CDR2 is YFSETQ in the germline V gene. J gave up 6 bases and V 7 bases, and 7 bases lay outside the gene matches. This CDR3 spans 12 amino acids. The CDR3 DNA follows: TGCGCCAGCGGGGGAGGGCGGGGCGAGCAGTACTTC. Its protein is CASGGGRGEQYF.

This clone was recorded only once. This chain joins TRBV27 and TRBJ2-3; D perhaps matches TRBD2 (6 bases). The CDR3 has 16 amino acids. The germline V gene has CDR1 MNHEY and CDR2 SMNVEV (reference sequence). With 7 bases removed from V and 4 bases from J, the gap between germline ends came to 21 bases. The CDR3 DNA follows: TGTGCCAGCACTTCGTTAAGCGGGCGTCTCTCAGATACGCAGTATTTT. Amino acid sequence: CASTSLSGRLSDTQYF.

The chain is built from TRBV4-2 and TRBJ2-2, with D unclear. The CDR3 runs 14 residues. Germline V CDR1 and CDR2: LGHNA, YNFKEQ. Trimming left V 5 bases short and J 0 bases short, with 7 bases between. The CDR3 DNA is TGTGCCAGCAGCTACAACGCGAACACCGGGGAGCTGTTTTTT. Its protein product is CASSYNANTGELFF.

A few counts support this clone. The chain recombines TRBV4-2 with TRBJ2-4; TRBD2 agrees at 10 bases. The V segment lost 3 bases and the J segment 5 bases; nucleotides outside the gene matches: 13. Germline lookup yields CDR1 LGHNA and CDR2 YNFKEQ. This CDR3 contains 18 residues. CDR3 sequence (DNA): TGTGCCAGCAGCCAGCTAGCGGGAGCGGAGTTCGTTGAAAACATTCAGTACTTC. Amino acid sequence: CASSQLAGAEFVENIQYF.